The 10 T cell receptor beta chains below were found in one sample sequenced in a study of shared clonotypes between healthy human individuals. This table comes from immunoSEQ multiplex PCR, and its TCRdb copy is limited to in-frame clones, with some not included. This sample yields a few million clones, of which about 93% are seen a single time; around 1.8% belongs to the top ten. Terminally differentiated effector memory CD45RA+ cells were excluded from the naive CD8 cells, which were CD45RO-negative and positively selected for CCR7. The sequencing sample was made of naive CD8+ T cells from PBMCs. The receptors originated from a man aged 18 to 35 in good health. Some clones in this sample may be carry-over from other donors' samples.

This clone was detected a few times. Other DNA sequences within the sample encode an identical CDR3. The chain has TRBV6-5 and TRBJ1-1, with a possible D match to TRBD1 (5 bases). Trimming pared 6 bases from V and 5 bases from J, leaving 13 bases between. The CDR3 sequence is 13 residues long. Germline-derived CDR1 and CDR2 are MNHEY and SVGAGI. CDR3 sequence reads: CASSPGGGTEAFF. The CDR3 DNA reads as TGTGCCAGCAGCCCCGGGGGAGGGACTGAAGCTTTCTTT.

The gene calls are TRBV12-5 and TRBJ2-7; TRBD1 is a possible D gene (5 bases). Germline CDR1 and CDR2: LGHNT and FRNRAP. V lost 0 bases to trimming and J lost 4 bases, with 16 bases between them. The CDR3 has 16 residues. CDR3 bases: TGTGCTAGTGGTTTGGTACTTAAAGGGGCGCGGTACGAGCAGTACTTC. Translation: CASGLVLKGARYEQYF. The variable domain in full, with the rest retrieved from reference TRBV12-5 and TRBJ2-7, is DARVTQTPRHKVTEMGQEVTMRCQPILGHNTVFWYRQTMMQGLELLAYFRNRAPLDDSGMPKDRFSAEMPDATLATLKIQPSEPRDSAVYFCASGLVLKGARYEQYFGPGTRLTVT.

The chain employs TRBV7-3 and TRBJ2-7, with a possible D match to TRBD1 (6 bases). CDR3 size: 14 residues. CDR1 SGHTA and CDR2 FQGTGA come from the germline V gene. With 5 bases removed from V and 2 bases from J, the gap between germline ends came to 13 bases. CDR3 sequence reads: CASSLYRDTYEQYF. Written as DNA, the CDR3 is TGTGCCAGCAGCCTCTACAGGGATACCTACGAGCAGTACTTC.

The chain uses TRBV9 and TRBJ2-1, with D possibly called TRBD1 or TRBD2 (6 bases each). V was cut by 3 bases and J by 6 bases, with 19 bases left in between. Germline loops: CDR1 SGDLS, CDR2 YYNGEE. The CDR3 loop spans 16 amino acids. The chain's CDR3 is CASSAEGGRRANEQFF. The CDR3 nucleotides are TGTGCCAGCAGCGCGGAGGGGGGTCGACGGGCCAATGAGCAGTTCTTC.

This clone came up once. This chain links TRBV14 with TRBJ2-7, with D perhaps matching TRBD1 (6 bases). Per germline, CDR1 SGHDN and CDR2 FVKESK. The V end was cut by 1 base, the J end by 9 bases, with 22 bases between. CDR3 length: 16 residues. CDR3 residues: CASSQGLGEQGWWQYF. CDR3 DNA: TGTGCCAGCAGCCAAGGTCTAGGAGAGCAGGGGTGGTGGCAGTACTTC.

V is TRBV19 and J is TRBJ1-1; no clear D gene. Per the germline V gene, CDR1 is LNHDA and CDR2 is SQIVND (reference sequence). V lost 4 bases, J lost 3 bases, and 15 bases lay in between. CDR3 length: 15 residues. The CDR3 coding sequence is TGTGCCAGTAGTAGTATAAAGGGAGTGGACACTGAAGCTTTCTTT. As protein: CASSSIKGVDTEAFF.

The CDR3 region is CASRETPNQPQHF. As DNA, the CDR3 is TGTGCCAGCAGGGAAACCCCAAATCAGCCCCAGCATTTT. The chain is built from TRBV6-1 and TRBJ1-5; D unclear. The V end lost 6 bases, the J end lost 4 bases, and 10 bases lay between the germline ends. CDR3 size: 13 residues. Looked up from germline, CDR1 is MNHNS and CDR2 is SASEGT.

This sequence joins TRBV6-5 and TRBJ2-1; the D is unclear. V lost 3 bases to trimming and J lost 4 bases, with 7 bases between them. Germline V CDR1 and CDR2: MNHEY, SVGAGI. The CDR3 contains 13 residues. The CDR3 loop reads CASSYHQYNEQFF. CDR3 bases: TGTGCCAGCAGTTATCACCAGTACAATGAGCAGTTCTTC.

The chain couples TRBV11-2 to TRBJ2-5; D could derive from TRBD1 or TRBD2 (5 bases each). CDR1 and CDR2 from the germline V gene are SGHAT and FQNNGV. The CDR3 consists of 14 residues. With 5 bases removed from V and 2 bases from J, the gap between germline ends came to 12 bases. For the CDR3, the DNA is TGTGCCAGCAGCCCAAGGGACGGACAAGAGACCCAGTACTTC. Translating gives CASSPRDGQETQYF.

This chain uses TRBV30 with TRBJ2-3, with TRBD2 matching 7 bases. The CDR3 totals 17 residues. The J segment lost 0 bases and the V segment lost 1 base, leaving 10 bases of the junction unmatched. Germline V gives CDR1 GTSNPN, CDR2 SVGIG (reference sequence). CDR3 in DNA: TGTGCCTGGAGTGATGGGCTAGCGGTGTCTAGCACAGATACGCAGTATTTT. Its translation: CAWSDGLAVSSTDTQYF.